This T cell receptor (beta chain) emerged from a study of a mutant IDH1 vaccine in newly diagnosed glioma. In the study overall: Before enrollment, patients got radiotherapy alone, temozolomide alone, or mostly the combination.

Points from the study as a whole: Vaccine-induced immune responses occurred in 90% to 95% of patients.

Only in-frame clones appear in the TCRdb table, and some are missing; sequencing was by immunoSEQ multiplex PCR. Among 99,000 or so clones listed, roughly 90% were seen once. As concerns this clone: The antigen is unknown.

The V segment lost 3 bases and the J segment 9 bases; nucleotides outside the gene matches: 12. This CDR3 comprises 17 residues. In germline, CDR1 is SNHLY, CDR2 FYNNEI. This sample's time point: baseline, week 1 (first vaccination visit). Indicated treatment: pre-vaccination baseline after standard-of-care therapy. This receptor was identified in a woman in her forties or fifties with glioma. The chain links TRBV2 to TRBJ2-1; TRBD2 matches at 12 bases. The sequences come from PBMCs, collected from a glioma patient treated with radiotherapy, temozolomide or both. The chain's CDR3 is CASSDHLTSGSSGEQFF. Written as DNA, the CDR3 is TGTGCCAGCAGTGACCACCTGACTAGCGGGAGTTCTGGTGAGCAGTTCTTC.